This TCR beta chain was identified in a study of T cells after yellow fever vaccination. TCRdb ran MiXCR on the 5' RACE reads and lists one entry per CDR3 protein. The profile shows tens of thousands of distinct CDR3 sequences, roughly 6.9% of them singletons. The length of the CDR3 is 15 residues. Trimming left V 6 bases short and J 4 bases short, with 16 bases between. The chain employs TRBV12-3 or TRBV12-4 and TRBJ1-5; D is unclear. The sequence derives from a man aged 18 to 29 who received the YFV17D yellow fever vaccine. Material: CD8+ T cells sorted from PBMCs, obtained 5 to 6 days after the first yellow fever vaccination. The CDR3 sequence: CASSQEGRPNQPQHF. DNA of the CDR3: TGTGCCAGCAGCCAAGAGGGCCGGCCAAATCAGCCCCAGCATTTT.